The sequence of this T cell receptor (beta chain) was determined in a study of blood T cell repertoires in COVID-19. Study information: The United States, Italy and Spain were the sources of the acute and convalescent COVID-19 samples. T cells, B-cell-depleted T cells, or PBMCs supplied cDNA or gDNA.

V shed 3 bases, J shed 2 bases, and the junction held 2 bases outside the gene matches. The length of the CDR3 is 14 residues. Germline assignment: CDR1 SNHLY and CDR2 FYNNEI. As originally analysed: By means of reference gene primer amplification, nucleated cell counts were estimated. The assay was immunoSEQ multiplex PCR, and TCRdb's table has in-frame clones only and misses some. V, J and clone size were drawn from that table, and D and trimming were deduced from the DNA. This table has about 87,000 clones, 85% to 90% appearing once. The chain links TRBV2 to TRBJ1-2, with 8 bases lining up with TRBD1. The sample comprised peripheral blood. This TCR was recovered from a man between 35 and 55 years old with acute or convalescent COVID-19. For the CDR3, the DNA is TGTGCCAGCAGTGAGGGACAGGCAAACTATGGCTACACCTTC. Translation: CASSEGQANYGYTF.